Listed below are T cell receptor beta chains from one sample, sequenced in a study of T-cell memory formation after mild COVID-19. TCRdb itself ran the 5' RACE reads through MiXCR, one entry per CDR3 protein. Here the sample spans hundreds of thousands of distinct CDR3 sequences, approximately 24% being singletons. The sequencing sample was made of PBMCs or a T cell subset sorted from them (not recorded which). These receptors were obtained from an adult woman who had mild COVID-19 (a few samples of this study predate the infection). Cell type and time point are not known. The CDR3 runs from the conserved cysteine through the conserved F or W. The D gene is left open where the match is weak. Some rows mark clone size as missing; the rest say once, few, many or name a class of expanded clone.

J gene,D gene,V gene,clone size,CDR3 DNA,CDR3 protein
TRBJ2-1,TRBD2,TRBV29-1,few,TGCAGCGTTCTCGGCGGGAGCCCCTCGTACAATGAGCAGTTCTTC,CSVLGGSPSYNEQFF
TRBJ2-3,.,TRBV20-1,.,TGCAGTGCCCCCCGCCAGGGCCCCACAGATACGCAGTATTTT,CSAPRQGPTDTQYF
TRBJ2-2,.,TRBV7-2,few,TGTGCCAGCAGCCCACAGGACGGAGACACCGGGGAGCTGTTTTTT,CASSPQDGDTGELFF
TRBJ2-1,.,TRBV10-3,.,TGTGCCATCAGTGAGTCTACAGGCGCCTACAATGAGCAGTTCTTC,CAISESTGAYNEQFF
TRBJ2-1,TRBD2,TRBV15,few,TGTGCCACCGAAGGGACTAGCGGGGGGTTGTCCTACAATGAGCAGTTCTTC,CATEGTSGGLSYNEQFF
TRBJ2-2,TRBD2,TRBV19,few,TGTGCCACCACGGCGGGAGCGGTCACCGGGGAGCTGTTTTTT,CATTAGAVTGELFF
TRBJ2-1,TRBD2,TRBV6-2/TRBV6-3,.,TGTGCCAGCAGTTACGCCGGGACTGCGTTGGGGGGGGGTCGCTCCTACAATGAGCAGTTCTTC,CASSYAGTALGGGRSYNEQFF
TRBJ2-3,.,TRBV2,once,TGTGCCAGCACCCTAACAGATACGCAGTATTTT,CASTLTDTQYF
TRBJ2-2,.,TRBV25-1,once,TGTGCCAGCAGTGAACCTCGGGCAAACACCGGGGAGCTGTTTTTT,CASSEPRANTGELFF
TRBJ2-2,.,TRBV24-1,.,TGTGCCACCAGCTCCTACAGGGCGAACACCGGGGAGCTGTTTTTT,CATSSYRANTGELFF
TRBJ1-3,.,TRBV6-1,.,TGTGCCAGCAGTGGCCAACCGGGGGCCAGCTCTGGAAACACCATATATTTT,CASSGQPGASSGNTIYF
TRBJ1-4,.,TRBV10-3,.,TGTGCCACGGGCCCCAGATTAGATGAAAAACTGTTTTTT,CATGPRLDEKLFF
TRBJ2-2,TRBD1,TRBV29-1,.,TGCAGCGTTGAAGAGGCGGGACAGGGATCCGGGGAGCTGTTTTTT,CSVEEAGQGSGELFF
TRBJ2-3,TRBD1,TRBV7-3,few,TGTGCCAGCAGCTTAGACAGGGCGAGGGATACGCAGTATTTT,CASSLDRARDTQYF
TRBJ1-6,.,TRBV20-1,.,TGCAGTGCTAAGGCAGGGACCAATAATTCACCCCTCCACTTT,CSAKAGTNNSPLHF
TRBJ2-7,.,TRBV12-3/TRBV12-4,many,TGTGCCAGCAGTAGCGGCCTCTACGAGCAGTACTTC,CASSSGLYEQYF
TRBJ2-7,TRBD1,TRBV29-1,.,TGCAGCGTTGAAGAATATGGGACAGGGTCCTACGAGCAGTACTTC,CSVEEYGTGSYEQYF
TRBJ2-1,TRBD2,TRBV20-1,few,TGCAGTGCTAGCGGGGGGGCTGGGGAGCAGTTCTTC,CSASGGAGEQFF